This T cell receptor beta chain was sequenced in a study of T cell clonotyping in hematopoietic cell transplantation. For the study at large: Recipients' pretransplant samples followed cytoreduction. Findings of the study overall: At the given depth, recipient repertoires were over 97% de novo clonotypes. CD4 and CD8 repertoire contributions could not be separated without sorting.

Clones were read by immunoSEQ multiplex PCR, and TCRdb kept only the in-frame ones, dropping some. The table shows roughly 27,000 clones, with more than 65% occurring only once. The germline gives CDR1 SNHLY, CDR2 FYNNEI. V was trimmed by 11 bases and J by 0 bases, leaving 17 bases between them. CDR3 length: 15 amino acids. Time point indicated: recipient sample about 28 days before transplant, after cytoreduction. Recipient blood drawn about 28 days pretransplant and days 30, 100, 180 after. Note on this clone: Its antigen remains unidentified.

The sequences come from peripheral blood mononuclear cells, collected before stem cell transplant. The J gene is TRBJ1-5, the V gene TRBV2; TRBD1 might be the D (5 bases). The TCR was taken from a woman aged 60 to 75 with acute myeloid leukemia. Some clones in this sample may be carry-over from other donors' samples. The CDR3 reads CACRPRGDSNQPQHF. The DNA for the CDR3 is TGTGCCTGCCGTCCGAGGGGCGATAGCAATCAGCCCCAGCATTTT. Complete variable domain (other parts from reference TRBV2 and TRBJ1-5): EPEVTQTPSHQVTQMGQEVILRCVPISNHLYFYWYRQILGQKVEFLVSFYNNEISEKSEIFDDQFSVERPDGSNFTLKIRSTKLEDSAMYFCACRPRGDSNQPQHFGDGTRLSIL.